The rows below give T cell receptor beta chains drawn from one sample of a study of T cell changes during pregnancy in multiple sclerosis. Clones were sequenced by immunoSEQ multiplex PCR, and TCRdb holds only the in-frame ones, with some missing. The sample yields roughly 40,000 clones, about nine tenths seen once. Sample: CD4+ T cells from peripheral blood mononuclear cells, taken after pregnancy. All receptors derive from a female donor in good health, enrolled as a control in a pregnancy study. Each CDR3 is given with its conserved first and last residue.

CDR3,J,V
CASKLSPGELFF,TRBJ2-2,TRBV5-1
CASSLEGDAGSSYEQYF,TRBJ2-7,TRBV5-5
CASSFQAYSYNEQFF,TRBJ2-1,TRBV27
CASSPPTGGFGYTF,TRBJ1-2,TRBV11-2
CASSPQQENQPQHF,TRBJ1-5,TRBV18
CASSGDRGRSSGNTIYF,TRBJ1-3,TRBV7-9
CASRVGQNTEAFF,TRBJ1-1,TRBV6-1
CSALSGGHTYEQYF,TRBJ2-7,TRBV29-1
CASSSLRDRGNQPQHF,TRBJ1-5,TRBV21-1
CASMARGGRGYTF,TRBJ1-2,TRBV19
CASSPREKGLAGVVTQYF,TRBJ2-3,TRBV28
CASSDRQGSNQPQHF,TRBJ1-5,TRBV2
CASNGLPNTEAFF,TRBJ1-1,TRBV2
CASTSEQGRASEAFF,TRBJ1-1,TRBV5-1
CASSQGGLLGNQPQHF,TRBJ1-5,TRBV11-2
CASSPGTGGSSYNEQFF,TRBJ2-1,TRBV4-3
CASSRQFNQPQHF,TRBJ1-5,TRBV11-2